Following are 28 T cell receptor beta chains from one sample sequenced in a study of long-term antiretroviral therapy in people with HIV. They ran version v3.0 of the immunoSEQ assay at survey level. Libraries were prepared by immunoSEQ multiplex PCR; TCRdb keeps only in-frame clonotypes and omits some of them. The table lists about 20,000 clones, about 92% of them singletons, with around 7.9% in the top ten. Sample: unsorted PBMCs, taken 4.4 years after starting antiretroviral therapy. Receptors were obtained from a woman in her fifties or sixties with HIV.

This clone was recorded only once. V usage is TRBV5-5 and J usage is TRBJ1-2; D remains ambiguous. Trimming left V 2 bases short and J 8 bases short, with 10 bases between. The CDR3 has 12 residues. CDR1 is SGHKS and CDR2 is YYEKEE in the germline V gene (reference sequence). In nucleotides, the CDR3 is TGTGCCAGCAGCTTAGCCGACGGGGGCTACACCTTC. Encoded protein: CASSLADGGYTF.

The gene calls are TRBV5-4 and TRBJ2-3; 10 bases match TRBD1. The CDR3 contains 18 residues. J gave up 1 base and V 4 bases, and 12 bases lay outside the gene matches. The germline V gene encodes CDR1 SGHNT and CDR2 YYREEE (reference sequence). The CDR3 loop reads CASSPRQGAWSGTDTQYF. The CDR3 nucleotides are TGTGCCAGCAGCCCTCGACAGGGGGCATGGTCGGGCACAGATACGCAGTATTTT.

This rearrangement joins TRBV5-1 to TRBJ1-1, with TRBD1 identical over 7 bases. The CDR3 is 14 amino acids. Germline V CDR1 and CDR2: SGHRS, YFSETQ. V was clipped by 5 bases and J by 1 base; unmatched bases: 5. This CDR3 reads CASRTQGTNTEAFF. For the CDR3, the DNA is TGCGCCAGCAGGACACAGGGGACGAACACTGAAGCTTTCTTT.

This chain connects TRBV9 to TRBJ2-7, with D possibly being TRBD1 (6 bases). The CDR3 loop spans 14 amino acids. With 4 bases removed from V and 7 bases from J, the gap between germline ends came to 18 bases. Germline V gives CDR1 SGDLS, CDR2 YYNGEE. CDR3 in DNA: TGTGCCAGCAGCTACGGACAGACTAAAGGAGAGCAGTACTTC. Its protein product is CASSYGQTKGEQYF.

V and J are TRBV5-1 and TRBJ2-1; D remains ambiguous. Trimming stripped 4 bases from V and 10 bases from J, with 15 bases between. CDR3 length: 13 residues. Per germline, CDR1 SGHRS and CDR2 YFSETQ. The CDR3 DNA is TGCGCCAGCAGCATCGAGATCGAACGCGAGCAGTTCTTC. This gives the protein CASSIEIEREQFF.

In DNA form, the CDR3 reads TGTGCCAGCAGCCCTCCCGGGACATCTGAAGCTTTCTTT. Amino acids: CASSPPGTSEAFF. V and J are TRBV5-4 and TRBJ1-1; TRBD1 is a possible D gene (6 bases). Looked up from germline, CDR1 is SGHNT and CDR2 is YYREEE (reference sequence). V gave up 4 bases and J gave up 6 bases, with 13 bases separating them. There are 13 residues in the CDR3.

There are a few counts of this clone. The V and J genes are TRBV11-2 and TRBJ2-1, with 7 bases matching TRBD1. The CDR3 sequence is 13 residues long. Germline CDR1 reads SGHAT; CDR2 reads FQNNGV. V shed 5 bases and J 4 bases; nucleotides not matched to a gene: 2. This CDR3 reads CASSPDRYNEQFF. The CDR3 DNA is TGTGCCAGCAGCCCGGACAGGTACAATGAGCAGTTCTTC.

The CDR3: CASSLRSLSPLHF. In DNA form, the CDR3 reads TGTGCCAGCAGCTTAAGAAGTCTTTCACCCCTCCACTTT. V is TRBV7-3 and J is TRBJ1-6; D remains unclear. The ends were cut back, 1 base at V and 9 bases at J, with 7 bases in the middle. The CDR3 is 13 residues long. Germline V lookup: CDR1 SGHTA, CDR2 FQGTGA.

In its sample, this clone was seen once. This chain uses TRBV10-1 with TRBJ2-1, with D tentatively TRBD2 (6 bases). V gave up 4 bases and J gave up 9 bases, with 13 bases separating them. Germline CDR1 is WNHNN and CDR2 is SYGVQD (reference sequence). The length of the CDR3 is 13 residues. As DNA, the CDR3 is TGCGCCAGCAGTGGGGAGACTAGGGGTGAGCAGTTCTTC. Amino acid sequence: CASSGETRGEQFF.

The chain links TRBV5-5 to TRBJ2-2; D possibly corresponds to TRBD1 (6 bases). In germline, CDR1 is SGHKS, CDR2 YYEKEE (reference sequence). The CDR3 consists of 15 residues. V shed 4 bases and J shed 4 bases, with 14 bases lying between them. The CDR3: CASSRNRASTGELFF. The CDR3 DNA reads TGTGCCAGCAGCAGAAACAGGGCTAGCACCGGGGAGCTGTTTTTT.

The chain couples TRBV2 to TRBJ1-2; D unclear. In germline, CDR1 is SNHLY, CDR2 FYNNEI. This CDR3 is 13 amino acids long. V lost 2 bases to trimming and J lost 4 bases, with 8 bases between them. The CDR3 is CASSESGSYGYTF. The CDR3 bases are TGTGCCAGCAGTGAATCAGGATCCTATGGCTACACCTTC.

The chain is built from TRBV27 and TRBJ2-6, with a possible D match to TRBD2 (6 bases). Germline assignment: CDR1 MNHEY and CDR2 SMNVEV (reference sequence). This CDR3 is built from 20 residues. Trimming took off 6 bases at V and 4 bases at J, with 28 bases between the two ends. The CDR3 nucleotides are TGTGCCAGCAGCGCCGCCCCTCCCGGGACTGGGGTTGGCGGGGCCAACGTCCTGACTTTC. Its protein is CASSAAPPGTGVGGANVLTF.

The rearrangement links TRBV6-1 to TRBJ1-6; 9 bases map to TRBD1. CDR3 size: 14 residues. Germline V gene sequence: CDR1 MNHNS, CDR2 SASEGT. J lost 7 bases, V lost 6 bases, and 4 bases had no gene match. The CDR3 nucleotides are TGTGCCAGCAGATGGGACAGGGAAAATTCACCCCTCCACTTT. Amino acid sequence: CASRWDRENSPLHF.

The rearrangement joins TRBV29-1 to TRBJ1-2; 7 bases are shared with TRBD1. V dropped 6 bases and J dropped 8; count of bases not matched to a gene: 3. Germline CDR1 and CDR2: SQVTM and ANQGSEA. The CDR3 is 10 residues long. CDR3 bases: TGCAGCGTGCGGGACAGCGGCTACACCTTC. It yields the protein CSVRDSGYTF.

This rearrangement joins TRBV6-1 to TRBJ2-3, with D unclear. Trimming removed 5 bases from V and 2 bases from J, with 14 bases in between. The CDR3 extends over 15 amino acids. The germline V gene has CDR1 MNHNS and CDR2 SASEGT. CDR3 nucleotides: TGTGCCAGCAGTTCTGACGGCTTGTCCACAGATACGCAGTATTTT. It specifies CASSSDGLSTDTQYF.

The chain combines TRBV4-1 with TRBJ2-1; TRBD1 is a possible D gene (5 bases). Germline V gives CDR1 MGHRA, CDR2 YSYEKL. The CDR3 is 16 amino acids. V was cut by 1 base and J by 4 bases, with 14 bases left in between. The CDR3 DNA follows: TGCGCCAGCAGCCAAGGGGGCCTGAAAAGGTACAATGAGCAGTTCTTC. Protein product: CASSQGGLKRYNEQFF.

J is TRBJ1-6 and V is TRBV5-1; 7 positions agree with TRBD1. CDR3 length: 16 amino acids. V shed 4 bases, J shed 5 bases, and the junction held 9 bases outside the gene matches. Germline values: CDR1 SGHRS, CDR2 YFSETQ. The CDR3 sequence: CASSGSSGGNNSPLHF. For the CDR3, the DNA is TGCGCCAGCAGCGGTTCGTCAGGGGGTAATAATTCACCCCTCCACTTT. The full variable domain, in which reference TRBV5-1 and TRBJ1-6 provide the parts outside the CDR3, is KAGVTQTPRYLIKTRGQQVTLSCSPISGHRSVSWYQQTPGQGLQFLFEYFSETQRNKGNFPGRFSGRQFSNSRSEMNVSTLELGDSALYLCASSGSSGGNNSPLHFGNGTRLTVT.

The V and J genes are TRBV19 and TRBJ2-2; perhaps TRBD1 as D (5 bases). Germline V gene data show CDR1 as LNHDA and CDR2 as SQIVND (reference sequence). Trimming removed 1 base from V and 5 bases from J, with 8 bases in between. There are 14 residues in the CDR3. This chain's CDR3 is CASSIVRGTGELFF. For the CDR3, the DNA is TGTGCCAGTAGTATAGTTAGGGGAACCGGGGAGCTGTTTTTT.

The rearrangement uses TRBV30 and TRBJ2-5; D remains ambiguous. Between the trimmed V and J ends, which lost 2 bases and 2 bases, there was a span of 12 bases. CDR3 length: 14 amino acids. Germline-derived CDR1 and CDR2 are GTSNPN and SVGIG (reference sequence). CDR3 in DNA: TGTGCCTGGAGTCCGACGACATTACAAGAGACCCAGTACTTC. Amino acids: CAWSPTTLQETQYF. The full variable domain, its missing parts supplied by reference TRBV30 and TRBJ2-5, is SQTIHQWPATLVQPVGSPLSLECTVEGTSNPNLYWYRQAAGRGLQLLFYSVGIGQISSEVPQNLSASRPQDRQFILSSKKLLLSDSGFYLCAWSPTTLQETQYFGPGTRLLVL.

This clone is a singleton in its sample. This chain links TRBV9 with TRBJ1-1; D not resolved. Between the trimmed V and J ends, which lost 5 bases and 5 bases, there was a span of 16 bases. CDR1 is SGDLS and CDR2 is YYNGEE in the germline V gene. This CDR3 spans 14 amino acids. Here the CDR3 reads CASSSMGRGTEAFF. The CDR3 DNA reads TGTGCCAGCAGTTCTATGGGCCGGGGTACTGAAGCTTTCTTT. Complete variable domain (other parts from reference TRBV9 and TRBJ1-1): DSGVTQTPKHLITATGQRVTLRCSPRSGDLSVYWYQQSLDQGLQFLIQYYNGEERAKGNILERFSAQQFPDLHSELNLSSLELGDSALYFCASSSMGRGTEAFFGQGTRLTVV.

With regard to this clone: A read error may account for a junction end that differs from germline. The chain joins TRBV7-9 to TRBJ2-4, with 8 nucleotides matching TRBD1. The CDR3 totals 14 residues. Germline CDR1 reads SEHNR; CDR2 reads FQNEAQ (reference sequence). Here the CDR3 reads CASSLSAPGDRSCF. In DNA, the CDR3 is TGTGCCAGCAGCTTATCGGCTCCTGGGGACAGGAGTTGCTTC. The full variable domain, rest sourced from reference TRBV7-9 and TRBJ2-4, is DTGVSQNPRHKITKRGQNVTFRCDPISEHNRLYWYRQTLGQGPEFLTYFQNEAQLEKSRLLSDRFSAERPKGSFSTLEIQRTEQGDSAMYLCASSLSAPGDRSCFGAGTRLSVL.

V is TRBV4-3 and J is TRBJ2-1; 8 nucleotides align to TRBD2. The CDR3 spans 16 residues. The germline V gene encodes CDR1 LGHNA and CDR2 YSLEER. The V gene end was trimmed by 0 bases and the J gene end by 6 bases; junction bases not matched to a gene: 7. Here the CDR3 reads CASSQDAGGRSNEQFF. CDR3 bases: TGCGCCAGCAGCCAAGATGCGGGGGGAAGAAGCAATGAGCAGTTCTTC.

J is TRBJ2-6 and V is TRBV9, with 8 bases aligning to TRBD2. Per germline, CDR1 SGDLS and CDR2 YYNGEE. V gave up 7 bases and J gave up 1 base; unmatched junction bases: 4. The CDR3 spans 15 residues. CDR3 region: CASGTSGSGANVLTF. CDR3 sequence (DNA): TGTGCCAGCGGGACTAGTGGGTCTGGGGCCAACGTCCTGACTTTC.

The rearrangement joins TRBV5-1 to TRBJ2-3; 7 bases align to TRBD1. Germline V lookup: CDR1 SGHRS, CDR2 YFSETQ. V shed 1 base and J 4 bases; nucleotides not matched to a gene: 6. The CDR3 sequence is 15 residues long. The CDR3 region is CASSLTGVNPDTQYF. The DNA for the CDR3 is TGCGCCAGCAGCTTGACAGGGGTTAATCCAGATACGCAGTATTTT.

This clone turned up a few times. This rearrangement joins TRBV7-9 to TRBJ1-6, with D perhaps matching TRBD1 (5 bases). V lost 1 base and J lost 5, with 12 bases in between. Germline CDR1 and CDR2: SEHNR and FQNEAQ (reference sequence). The CDR3 is 16 residues long. The CDR3 DNA sequence: TGTGCCAGCAGCTTAGTTAGGGGCCTGGATAATTCACCCCTCCACTTT. Its protein product is CASSLVRGLDNSPLHF.

This chain links TRBV13 with TRBJ1-5; D perhaps matches TRBD1 (5 bases). The V gene's germline CDR1 is PRHDT and CDR2 FYEKMQ (reference sequence). With 0 bases removed from V and 6 bases from J, the gap between germline ends came to 9 bases. The CDR3 extends over 14 amino acids. CDR3 sequence reads: CASSLGRVGQPQHF. In DNA, the CDR3 is TGTGCCAGCAGCTTAGGCAGGGTGGGTCAGCCCCAGCATTTT.

The sample holds one count of this clone. The V call is TRBV2, the J call TRBJ2-1; 10 nucleotides agree with TRBD1. Per germline, CDR1 SNHLY and CDR2 FYNNEI. This CDR3 has 15 amino acids. The junction had 8 bases not matched to a gene; V was cut back by 8 bases and J by 4 bases. The DNA of the CDR3 is TGTGCCAGCCAGAGGGACAGGGGCCTTTACAATGAGCAGTTCTTC. This translates into CASQRDRGLYNEQFF.

Only one count was recorded for this clone. The chain uses TRBV5-4 and TRBJ2-7; tentatively, D is TRBD1 (5 bases). V lost 4 bases, J lost 3 bases, and 20 bases lay in between. Germline loops: CDR1 SGHNT, CDR2 YYREEE (reference sequence). The CDR3 spans 16 residues. CDR3 loop: CASSARKQVPSYEQYF. DNA for the CDR3: TGTGCCAGCAGCGCCCGGAAACAGGTTCCGAGCTACGAGCAGTACTTC.